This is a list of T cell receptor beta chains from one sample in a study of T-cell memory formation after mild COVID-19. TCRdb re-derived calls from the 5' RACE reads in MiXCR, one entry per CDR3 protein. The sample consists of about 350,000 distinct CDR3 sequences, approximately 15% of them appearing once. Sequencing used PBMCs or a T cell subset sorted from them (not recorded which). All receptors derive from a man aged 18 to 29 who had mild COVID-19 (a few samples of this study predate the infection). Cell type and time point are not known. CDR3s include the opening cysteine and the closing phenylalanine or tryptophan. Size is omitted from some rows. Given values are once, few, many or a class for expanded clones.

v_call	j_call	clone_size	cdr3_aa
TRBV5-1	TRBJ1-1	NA	CASSWQGYGTEAFF
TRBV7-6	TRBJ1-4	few	CASSYGQDANEKLFF
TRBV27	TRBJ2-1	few	CASSSSTLGYNEQFF
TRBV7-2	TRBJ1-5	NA	CASSLIGQSSNQPQHF
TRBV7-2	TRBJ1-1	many	CASSADMNTEAFF
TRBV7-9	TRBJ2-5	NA	CASSLARLAGQETQYF
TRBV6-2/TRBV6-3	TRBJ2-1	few	CASSYSKGIVDEQFF
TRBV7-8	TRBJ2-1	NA	CASSFRGASYNEQFF
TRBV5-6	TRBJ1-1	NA	CASSLVEVNTEAFF
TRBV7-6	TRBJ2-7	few	CASSLEMASNYEQYF
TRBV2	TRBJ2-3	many	CASSELEDTQYF
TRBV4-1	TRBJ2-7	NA	CASSQDTVGEQYF
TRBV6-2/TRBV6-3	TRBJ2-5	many	CASAPRGHWTQYF
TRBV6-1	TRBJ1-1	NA	CACLWATEAFF
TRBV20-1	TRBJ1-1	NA	CSARDTASDRMNTEAFF
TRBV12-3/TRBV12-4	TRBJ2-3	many	CASSFLGGTTSTDTQYF
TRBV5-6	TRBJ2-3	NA	CASSFGTGINTQYF
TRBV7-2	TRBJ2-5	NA	CASTNREGAQYF
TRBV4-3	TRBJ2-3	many	CASSQGSSGSTDTQYF
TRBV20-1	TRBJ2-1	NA	CSAAGTGGLRSYNEQFF
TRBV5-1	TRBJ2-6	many	CASSLGGTSGANVLTF
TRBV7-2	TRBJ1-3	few	CASSPTGPPANTIYF
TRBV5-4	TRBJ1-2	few	CASSWDRGVGGYTF
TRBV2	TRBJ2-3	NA	CASSRGVGGDTQYF
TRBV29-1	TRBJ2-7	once	CSAGTGDSYEQYF
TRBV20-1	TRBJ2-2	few	CSARLLNTGELFF
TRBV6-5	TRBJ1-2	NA	CASSKVFLRGYTF
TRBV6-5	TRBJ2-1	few	CASRTGLAGGNEQFF
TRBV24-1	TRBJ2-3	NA	CATSDRVDTQYF
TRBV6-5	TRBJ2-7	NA	CASSYSTSSRPHF
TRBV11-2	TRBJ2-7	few	CASSLDAFGWGDAEQYF
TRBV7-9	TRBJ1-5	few	CASSRIDQPQHF
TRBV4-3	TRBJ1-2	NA	CASREADRGDYGYTF
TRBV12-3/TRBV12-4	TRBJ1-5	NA	CASTEVGNQPQHF
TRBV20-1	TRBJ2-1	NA	CSGGGGYNEQFF
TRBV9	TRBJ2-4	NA	CASSPRGDRGWNIQYF
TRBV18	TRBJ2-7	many	CASSPGSSYEQYF
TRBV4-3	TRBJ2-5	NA	CASSQDMGGYETQYF